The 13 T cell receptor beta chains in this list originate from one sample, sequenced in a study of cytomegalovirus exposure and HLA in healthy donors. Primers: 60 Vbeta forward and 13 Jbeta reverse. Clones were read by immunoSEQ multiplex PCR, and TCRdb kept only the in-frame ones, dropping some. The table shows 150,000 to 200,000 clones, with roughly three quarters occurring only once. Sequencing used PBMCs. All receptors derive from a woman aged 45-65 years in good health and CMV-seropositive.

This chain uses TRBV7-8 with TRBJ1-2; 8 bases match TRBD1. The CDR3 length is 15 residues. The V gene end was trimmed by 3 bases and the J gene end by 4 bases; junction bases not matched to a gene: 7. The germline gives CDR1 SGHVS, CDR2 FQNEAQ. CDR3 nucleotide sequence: TGTGCCAGCAGCTTTCGACCGACAGGGGTCTATGGCTACACCTTC. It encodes CASSFRPTGVYGYTF.

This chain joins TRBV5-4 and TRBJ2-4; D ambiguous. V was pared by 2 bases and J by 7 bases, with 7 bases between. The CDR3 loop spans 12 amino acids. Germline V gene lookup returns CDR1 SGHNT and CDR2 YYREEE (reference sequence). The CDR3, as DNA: TGTGCCAGCAGCTTCGACAAGAACATTCAGTACTTC. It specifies CASSFDKNIQYF.

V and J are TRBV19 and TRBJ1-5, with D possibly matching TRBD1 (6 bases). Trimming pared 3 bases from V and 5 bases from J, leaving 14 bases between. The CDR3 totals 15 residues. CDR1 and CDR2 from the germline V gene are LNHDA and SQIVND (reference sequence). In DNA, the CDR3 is TGTGCCAGTAGTATCCTGGGAAGGACAGATCAGCCCCAGCATTTT. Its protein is CASSILGRTDQPQHF.

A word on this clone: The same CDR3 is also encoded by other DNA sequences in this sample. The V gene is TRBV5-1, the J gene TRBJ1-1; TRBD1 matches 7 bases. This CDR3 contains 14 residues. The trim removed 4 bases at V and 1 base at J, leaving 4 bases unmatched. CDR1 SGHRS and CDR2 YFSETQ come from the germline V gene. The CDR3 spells CASSPGTANTEAFF. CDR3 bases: TGCGCCAGCAGCCCGGGGACAGCGAACACTGAAGCTTTCTTT.

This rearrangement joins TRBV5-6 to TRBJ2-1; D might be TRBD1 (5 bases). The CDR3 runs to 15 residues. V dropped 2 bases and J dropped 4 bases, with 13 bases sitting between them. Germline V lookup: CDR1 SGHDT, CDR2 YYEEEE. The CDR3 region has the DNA TGTGCCAGCAGCTTAAAGACAGTAAGATACAATGAGCAGTTCTTC. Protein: CASSLKTVRYNEQFF.

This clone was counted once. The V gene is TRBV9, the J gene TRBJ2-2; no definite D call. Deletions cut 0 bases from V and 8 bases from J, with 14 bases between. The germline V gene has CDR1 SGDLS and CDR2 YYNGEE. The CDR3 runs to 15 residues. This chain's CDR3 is CASSVDGEAYGELFF. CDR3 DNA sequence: TGTGCCAGCAGCGTAGACGGTGAGGCTTATGGGGAGCTGTTTTTT.

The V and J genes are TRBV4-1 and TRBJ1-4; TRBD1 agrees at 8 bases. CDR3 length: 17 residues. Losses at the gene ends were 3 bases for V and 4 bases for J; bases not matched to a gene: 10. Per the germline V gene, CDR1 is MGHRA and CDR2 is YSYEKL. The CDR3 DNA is TGCGCCAGCAGCCAGAGGACTACAGGGGGAGGTAATGAAAAACTGTTTTTT. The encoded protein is CASSQRTTGGGNEKLFF.

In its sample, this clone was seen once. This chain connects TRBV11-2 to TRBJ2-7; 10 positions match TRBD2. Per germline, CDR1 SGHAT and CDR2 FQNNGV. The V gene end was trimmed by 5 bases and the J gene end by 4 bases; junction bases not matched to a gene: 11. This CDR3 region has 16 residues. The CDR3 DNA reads TGTGCCAGCAGCCCGGGGCGGGGACTAGCGATTTACGAGCAGTACTTC. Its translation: CASSPGRGLAIYEQYF.

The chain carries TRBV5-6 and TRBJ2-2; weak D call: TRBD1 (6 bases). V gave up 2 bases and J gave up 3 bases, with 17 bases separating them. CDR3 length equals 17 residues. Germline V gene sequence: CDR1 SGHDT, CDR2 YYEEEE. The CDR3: CASSFRVGTTYTGELFF. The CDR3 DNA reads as TGTGCCAGCAGCTTTAGGGTCGGGACAACTTACACCGGGGAGCTGTTTTTT.

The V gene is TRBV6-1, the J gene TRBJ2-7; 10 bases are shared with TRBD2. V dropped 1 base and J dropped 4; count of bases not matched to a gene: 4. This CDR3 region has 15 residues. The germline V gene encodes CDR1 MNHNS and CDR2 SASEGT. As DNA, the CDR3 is TGTGCCAGCAGTGAAGGCGCTAGCGGGGGTTACGAGCAGTACTTC. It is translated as CASSEGASGGYEQYF.

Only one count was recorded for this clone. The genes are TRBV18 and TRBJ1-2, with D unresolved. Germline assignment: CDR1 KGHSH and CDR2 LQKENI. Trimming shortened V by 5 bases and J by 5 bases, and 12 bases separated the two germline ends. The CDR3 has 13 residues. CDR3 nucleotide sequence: TGTGCCAGCTCATACGGGGAAGCATATGGCTACACCTTC. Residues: CASSYGEAYGYTF.

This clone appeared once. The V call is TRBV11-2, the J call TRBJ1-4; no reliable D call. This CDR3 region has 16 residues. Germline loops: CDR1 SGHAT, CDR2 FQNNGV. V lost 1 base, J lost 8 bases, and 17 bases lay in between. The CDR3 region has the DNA TGTGCCAGCAGCTTAGCGTCCCTGAATAGCGTGGAAAAACTGTTTTTT. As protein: CASSLASLNSVEKLFF.

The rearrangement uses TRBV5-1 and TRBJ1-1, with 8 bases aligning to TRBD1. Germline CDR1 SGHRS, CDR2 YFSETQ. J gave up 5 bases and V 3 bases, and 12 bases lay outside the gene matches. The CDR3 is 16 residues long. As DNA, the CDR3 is TGCGCCAGCAGCTATGGGACAGGTCTGAGGGAGACTGAAGCTTTCTTT. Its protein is CASSYGTGLRETEAFF. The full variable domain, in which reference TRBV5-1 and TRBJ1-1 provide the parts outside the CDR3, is KAGVTQTPRYLIKTRGQQVTLSCSPISGHRSVSWYQQTPGQGLQFLFEYFSETQRNKGNFPGRFSGRQFSNSRSEMNVSTLELGDSALYLCASSYGTGLRETEAFFGQGTRLTVV.